The source of this TCR beta chain is a study of blood T cell repertoires in COVID-19. Germline lookup yields CDR1 MNHEY and CDR2 SVGEGT. CDR3 length: 15 amino acids. V gave up 2 bases and J gave up 3 bases; unmatched junction bases: 4. Authors' methods: Amplification from reference gene primers served as the basis for estimated nucleated cell counts. Measured with immunoSEQ multiplex PCR; TCRdb has only the in-frame clones, and not every one. V and J calls and clone size are given by that table; D and trimming were obtained from the DNA. In the table there are 450,000 to 500,000 clones, roughly 85% of which are singletons.

The chain has TRBV6-2 or TRBV6-3 and TRBJ2-7, with 10 bases fitting TRBD1. The TCR comes from a human donor in a cohort sampled during active COVID-19. The specimen was peripheral blood. This CDR3 reads CASSYPGQGNYEQYF. The CDR3 nucleotides read TGTGCCAGCAGTTACCCGGGACAGGGGAACTACGAGCAGTACTTC.